This TCR beta chain is drawn from a study of shared clonotypes between healthy human individuals. Study-wide context: Used for every donor were three CD4 naive, three CD4 memory, two CD8 naive and one CD8 memory plate. Findings and limits, study-wide: Inspection by rarefaction showed sorted-subset sequencing to be incomplete despite large depth. A limitation of the genetic and exposure-history diversity represented arose from few donors. Relative to their counterparts shared across all four donors, non-shared clonotypes exhibited diminished generation probabilities.

As to this clone: Its target is unknown.

Assay used: immunoSEQ multiplex PCR; TCRdb lists only in-frame clones, some missing. The repertoire holds over 950,000 clones, approximately 80% seen once, with 0.89% in the top ten. The CDR3 is made up of 15 amino acids. After removal of 5 bases from V and 4 bases from J, the junction contained 9 bases not matched to a gene. Germline CDR1 reads MNHEY; CDR2 reads SVGAGI. This receptor was obtained from a man younger than 35 in good health. Some clones in this sample may be carry-over from other donors' samples. The gene calls are TRBV6-5 and TRBJ1-2, with 8 bases that match TRBD1. The specimen was memory CD4+ T cells from PBMCs. Indicated subset: CD45RA-negative fraction. The CDR3 bases are TGTGCCAGCAGTCCTGTCCTCCAGGGGGCCTATGGCTACACCTTC. It translates to CASSPVLQGAYGYTF.